This T cell receptor (beta chain) came from a study of control samples from healthy donors and cancer patients. This clone was picked up one time. Germline V gene sequence: CDR1 SGHNT, CDR2 YENEEA. The CDR3 is made up of 14 amino acids. The V segment lost 9 bases and the J segment 8 bases; nucleotides outside the gene matches: 10. Sequenced by immunoSEQ multiplex PCR; TCRdb stores in-frame clones only, minus some. This table has some 140,000 clones, roughly 92% appearing once. The receptor was derived from a man aged 30 to 39 in good health. The sequenced material came from blood. The J gene is TRBJ1-2, the V gene TRBV11-3; TRBD1 agrees at 12 bases. The CDR3 DNA follows: TGTGCCAGTAAACCGGGACAGGGGGCGCGAGGCTACACCTTC. Its translation: CASKPGQGARGYTF.